This passage covers 14 T cell receptor beta chains from one sample sequenced in a study of PD-1 blockade in classical Hodgkin lymphoma. Exposure to brentuximab vedotin varied, and each patient had relapsed following autologous stem cell transplantation. Out of thawed PBMCs, magnetic negative selection purified CD4+ T cells. Generated by immunoSEQ multiplex PCR, the TCRdb table keeps only in-frame clones and is missing some. Among 25,000 to 30,000 clones, more than 60% were seen once, and the ten largest hold around 2.4%. Sample: CD4+ T cells from blood, taken at baseline. Receptors were obtained from a human donor with classical Hodgkin lymphoma.

The V and J genes are TRBV7-9 and TRBJ2-2; TRBD2 aligns across 8 bases. The CDR3 spans 19 residues. Germline V gives CDR1 SEHNR, CDR2 FQNEAQ (reference sequence). The V and J ends lost 1 base and 0 bases, in that order; junction bases with no gene match: 10. The CDR3 sequence is CASSLVPFSGASNTGELFF. CDR3 DNA: TGTGCCAGCAGCTTAGTTCCCTTTAGCGGGGCCTCGAACACCGGGGAGCTGTTTTTT.

The J gene is TRBJ1-3, the V gene TRBV13; TRBD1 is a possible D gene (5 bases). Germline V gives CDR1 PRHDT, CDR2 FYEKMQ (reference sequence). Trimming removed 1 base from V and 7 bases from J, with 20 bases in between. The length of the CDR3 is 17 residues. CDR3 coding DNA: TGTGCCAGCAGCTTAGTAAGAGTGGGACTGCCGGGGAACACCATATATTTT. Its protein product is CASSLVRVGLPGNTIYF.

Note on this clone: Mismatch with germline at one junction end may stem from a read error. The chain combines TRBV9 with TRBJ2-1; D not certain. Germline V gene lookup returns CDR1 SGDLS and CDR2 YYNGEE. This CDR3 is built from 14 residues. The CDR3 nucleotides are TGTGCCAGCAGCGTAGTCGGGTCCTCCAATGAGCAGTTCTTC. This encodes CASSVVGSSNEQFF.

In regard to this clone: Other DNA sequences in this sample translate to the same CDR3. The chain combines TRBV7-9 with TRBJ2-1, with TRBD2 matching 10 bases. Germline V lookup: CDR1 SEHNR, CDR2 FQNEAQ (reference sequence). Trimming took 2 bases from V and 3 from J; bases not matched to a gene: 4. This CDR3 is built from 16 residues. CDR3 sequence (DNA): TGTGCCAGCAGCTTACAGGCTAGCGGGGGCTACAATGAGCAGTTCTTC. This sequence encodes CASSLQASGGYNEQFF.

The V and J genes are TRBV5-6 and TRBJ1-2, with D unclear. The CDR3 is made up of 12 amino acids. V lost 1 base, J lost 4 bases, and 5 bases lay in between. Per the germline V gene, CDR1 is SGHDT and CDR2 is YYEEEE. CDR3 nucleotide sequence: TGTGCCAGCAGCTTGCCCGGCTATGGCTACACCTTC. Its translation is CASSLPGYGYTF.

The V and J genes are TRBV4-1 and TRBJ1-5, with a weak D call TRBD1 (5 bases). V lost 0 bases and J lost 4, with 25 bases in between. Germline values: CDR1 MGHRA, CDR2 YSYEKL. This CDR3 comprises 20 residues. CDR3 protein: CASSQDAVLGAGGRNQPQHF. For the CDR3, the DNA is TGCGCCAGCAGCCAAGATGCCGTTCTCGGCGCCGGGGGAAGGAATCAGCCCCAGCATTTT.

The chain has TRBV9 and TRBJ1-1; no definite D call. The germline CDR1 and CDR2 sequences are SGDLS and YYNGEE. This CDR3 has 14 amino acids. V lost 4 bases and J 1 base, leaving 11 bases between the germline ends. The CDR3 nucleotides read TGTGCCAGCAGCCCCCGAGTCTCGAACACTGAAGCTTTCTTT. This codes for CASSPRVSNTEAFF.

This clone came up once. V usage is TRBV27 and J usage is TRBJ1-4, with D unclear. This CDR3 has 15 amino acids. Trimming took off 5 bases at V and 3 bases at J, with 13 bases between the two ends. Germline-derived CDR1 and CDR2 are MNHEY and SMNVEV (reference sequence). CDR3 sequence (DNA): TGTGCCAGCAGTAAGAGTGGGCAGGCTAATGAAAAACTGTTTTTT. Translated: CASSKSGQANEKLFF.

The V call is TRBV18, the J call TRBJ2-7; TRBD1 matches 12 bases. The germline V gene has CDR1 KGHSH and CDR2 LQKENI. This CDR3 is built from 14 residues. The V segment lost 5 bases and the J segment 7 bases; nucleotides outside the gene matches: 6. The CDR3 sequence is CASSAGTGGDEQYF. In DNA, the CDR3 is TGTGCCAGCTCAGCCGGGACAGGGGGCGATGAGCAGTACTTC.

The V and J genes are TRBV2 and TRBJ1-2; D ambiguous. The germline V and J ends were trimmed by 0 bases and 0 bases, with 14 bases remaining between them. This CDR3 spans 17 amino acids. CDR1 is SNHLY, CDR2 FYNNEI, per germline. CDR3 sequence: CASSEATGRKANYGYTF. The CDR3, as DNA: TGTGCCAGCAGTGAAGCCACCGGACGGAAAGCTAACTATGGCTACACCTTC.

This clone appeared a few times. The chain employs TRBV4-2 and TRBJ1-5; D might be TRBD1 (5 bases). Germline V gives CDR1 LGHNA, CDR2 YNFKEQ. The CDR3 runs 14 residues. Trimming removed 4 bases at V and 3 bases at J, with 10 bases between. DNA for the CDR3: TGTGCCAGCAGCCTCGACAGAATCAATCAGCCCCAGCATTTT. Encoded protein: CASSLDRINQPQHF.

This clone was recorded only once. The chain joins TRBV27 to TRBJ2-2; D may match TRBD1 or TRBD2 (5 bases each). This CDR3 comprises 14 residues. V was trimmed by 2 bases and J by 4 bases, leaving 8 bases between them. Per germline, CDR1 MNHEY and CDR2 SMNVEV (reference sequence). The CDR3 loop reads CASSLTGRTGELFF. CDR3 sequence (DNA): TGTGCCAGCAGTTTAACGGGGCGCACCGGGGAGCTGTTTTTT.

V gene TRBV27 combines with J gene TRBJ2-2, with D uncertain. Germline V gene data show CDR1 as MNHEY and CDR2 as SMNVEV (reference sequence). CDR3 length equals 14 residues. V lost 6 bases and J lost 1, with 9 bases in between. CDR3 DNA sequence: TGTGCCAGCAGCGAGACTTGGAACACCGGGGAGCTGTTTTTT. Translated, it gives CASSETWNTGELFF.

The chain links TRBV5-1 to TRBJ1-1; no clear D. This CDR3 is built from 14 residues. The germline CDR1 and CDR2 sequences are SGHRS and YFSETQ. The germline V and J ends were trimmed by 0 bases and 2 bases, with 8 bases remaining between them. CDR3 in amino acids: CASSLGQTNTEAFF. In nucleotides, the CDR3 is TGCGCCAGCAGCTTGGGTCAGACTAACACTGAAGCTTTCTTT.